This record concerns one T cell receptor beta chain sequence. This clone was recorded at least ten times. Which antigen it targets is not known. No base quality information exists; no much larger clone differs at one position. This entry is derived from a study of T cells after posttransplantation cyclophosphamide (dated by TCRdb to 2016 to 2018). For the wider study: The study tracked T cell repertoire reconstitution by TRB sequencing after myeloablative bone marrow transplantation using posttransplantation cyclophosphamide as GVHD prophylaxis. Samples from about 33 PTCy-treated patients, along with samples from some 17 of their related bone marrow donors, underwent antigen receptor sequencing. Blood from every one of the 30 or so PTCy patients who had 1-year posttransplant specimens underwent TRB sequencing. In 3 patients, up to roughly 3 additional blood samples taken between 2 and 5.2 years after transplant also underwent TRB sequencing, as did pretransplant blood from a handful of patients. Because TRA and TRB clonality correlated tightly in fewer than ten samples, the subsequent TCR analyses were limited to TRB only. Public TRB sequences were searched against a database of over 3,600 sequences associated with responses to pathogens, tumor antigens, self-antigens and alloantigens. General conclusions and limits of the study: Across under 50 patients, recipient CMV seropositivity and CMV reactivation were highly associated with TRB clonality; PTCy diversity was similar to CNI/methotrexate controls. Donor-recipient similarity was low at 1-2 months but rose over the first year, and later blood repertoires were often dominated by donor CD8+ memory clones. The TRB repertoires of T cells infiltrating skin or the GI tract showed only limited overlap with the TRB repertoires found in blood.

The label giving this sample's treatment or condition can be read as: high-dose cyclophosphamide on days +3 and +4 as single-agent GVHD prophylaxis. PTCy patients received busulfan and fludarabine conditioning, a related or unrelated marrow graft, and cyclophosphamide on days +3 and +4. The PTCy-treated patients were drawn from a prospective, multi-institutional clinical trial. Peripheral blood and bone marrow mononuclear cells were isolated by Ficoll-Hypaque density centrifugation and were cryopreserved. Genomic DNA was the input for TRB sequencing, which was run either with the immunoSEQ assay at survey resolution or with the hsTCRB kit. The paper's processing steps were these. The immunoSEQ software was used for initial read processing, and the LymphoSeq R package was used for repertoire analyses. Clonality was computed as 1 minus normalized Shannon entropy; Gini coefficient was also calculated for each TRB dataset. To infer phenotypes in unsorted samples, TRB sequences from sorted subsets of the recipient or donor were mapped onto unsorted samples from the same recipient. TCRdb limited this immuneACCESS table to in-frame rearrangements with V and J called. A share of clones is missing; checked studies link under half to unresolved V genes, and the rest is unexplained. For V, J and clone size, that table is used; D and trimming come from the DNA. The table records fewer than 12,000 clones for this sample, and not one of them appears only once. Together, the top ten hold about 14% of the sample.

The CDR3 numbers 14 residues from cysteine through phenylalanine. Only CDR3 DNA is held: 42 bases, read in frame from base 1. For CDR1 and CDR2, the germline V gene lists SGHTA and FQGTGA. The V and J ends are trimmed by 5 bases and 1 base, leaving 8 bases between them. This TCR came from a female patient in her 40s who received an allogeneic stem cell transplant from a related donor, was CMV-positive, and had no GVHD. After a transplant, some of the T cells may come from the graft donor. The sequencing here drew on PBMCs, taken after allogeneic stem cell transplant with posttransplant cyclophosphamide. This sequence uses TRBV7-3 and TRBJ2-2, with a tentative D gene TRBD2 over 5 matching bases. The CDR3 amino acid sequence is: CASSPSGNTGELFF. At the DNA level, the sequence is TGTGCCAGCAGCCCCAGCGGGAACACCGGGGAGCTGTTTTTT.